The subject of this entry is one T cell receptor (beta chain). The target of this receptor is not known. No clone much larger than this one lies a single base away; base qualities are absent. Spanning cysteine to phenylalanine, the CDR3 consists of 15 amino acids. Left in the record is the CDR3 DNA by itself, 45 bases read in frame from the first base. CDR1 MNHEY and CDR2 SMNVEV were looked up in the germline V gene (reference sequence). The junction carries 12 bases between V and J, which are trimmed by 1 base and 2 bases respectively. The data belong to a study of cytomegalovirus exposure and HLA in healthy donors (dated by TCRdb to 2015 to 2018). At the level of the whole study: An earlier analysis of some 600 of the donors reported under 300 Gb of sequence data and 95 million to 140 million unique TCR beta sequences obtained from about 170 million T cells. An early release covering 550 to 650 HLA-typed donors comprised 250 to 350 gigabases of sequencing data and roughly 85 million unique TCR sequences. Of the approximately 370 genotyped donors, 81% were placed in the genetic ancestry cluster associated with self-reported Caucasian donors. The study aimed to test whether signatures of past pathogen exposure could be identified by cataloging public T cell receptors. Using immunosequencing, the study profiled T cell repertoires from about 610 subjects and related those repertoires to cytomegalovirus serostatus. A separate validation cohort of over a hundred different subjects was used in addition to the 666-subject first cohort. The study combined high-throughput TCR immunosequencing, statistical association of individual TCRs with disease status, and machine learning to predict cytomegalovirus infection status. In a later analysis, previously published TCR beta repertoires from roughly 710 donors were re-analyzed and high-resolution HLA genotyping was added so that TCR occurrence patterns could be studied. Rather than drawing on any new phenotypic data, the later analysis identified candidate immune exposures from TCR beta sequences and the way those sequences occurred across donors. To decide whether each TCR beta V gene segment behaved as functional or pseudogenic, an earlier analysis of approximately 620 of the donors relied on high-throughput TCR beta sequencing. Donor age, sex, ethnicity and CMV serostatus were collected together with the repertoire data. A later genetic analysis used genome-wide SNP genotypes for about 65% of the roughly 670 donors, treating that subset as a discovery cohort. All discovery cohort repertoires had been generated using a single sequencing platform. Both class I and class II loci were covered by HLA typing, at four-digit resolution. Typing coverage varied by locus: about 620-630 donors for A, B, C, DRB1 and DQB1; about 520 for DQA1; over 600 for DPA1; roughly 450 for DPB1. Five DR-DQ haplotypes were handled as single units for association and clustering because linkage in the cohort was strong. Among about 400 genotyped donors of the cohort, an average of around 250,000 unique TCR beta nucleotide sequences was sequenced per donor, of which about 19% were non-productive.

What the research found in general, with its limitations: At a false discovery rate of 0.05, a later analysis linked some 17,000 TCR beta sequences to specific HLA alleles. Three of the identified cytomegalovirus-associated TCR beta chains were confirmed in vitro to be specific for cytomegalovirus antigens. Most TCR sequences were observed very rarely across donors, whereas some public TCRs were present in many individuals. The study listed 150 to 200 TCR beta chains as associated with cytomegalovirus. Some IMGT-functional V segments, including TRBV6-2 and TRBV6-3, could not be told apart with the 87-base-pair reads, so those segments were excluded. The classifier was reported to diagnose cytomegalovirus status with high specificity and sensitivity in both the original cohort and the validation cohort. A later analysis reported that several top co-occurrence clusters appeared linked to parvovirus B19, influenza, CMV and Epstein-Barr virus. Correlated functional status among segregating V segments might be attributable to linkage disequilibrium, but an unknown experimental factor could not be ruled out. In an earlier analysis of approximately 590 of the donors, most TCR beta V segments were observed in productive rearrangements about 90% or about 30% of the time, broadly matching IMGT annotations. A further reported finding was that TCR beta sequences accurately predicted the HLA-A and HLA-B alleles for most subjects in the first cohort. Strong co-occurrence of HLA alleles, especially DR and DQ, made assigning TCR associations to individual alleles difficult. A later analysis found that HLA-associated TCR beta chains were more clonally expanded and had lower generation probabilities than equally common non-associated chains. A later analysis found that TCR association rates varied across HLA loci, with DRB1 alleles showing the most associated TCRs and HLA-C alleles the fewest. The authors suggested that the approach could potentially be extended to other disease states and immunological phenotypes. According to a later genetic analysis, donors in an Asian-associated ancestry cluster had fewer N-insertions in productive TCRs than the roughly 700-donor mean. Because HLA typing was missing for some donors at each locus, association tests included only the typed subset. This cohort had only TCR beta chains sequenced, and the lack of alpha or paired-chain data limited which features could be detected. In a later analysis, most CMV-associated TCR beta chains were found to appear HLA-restricted, with HLA associations seemingly driven largely by CMV exposure. An association between a missense DCLRE1C variant and V-gene and J-gene trimming of TCR beta chains was found in a later genetic analysis and replicated in an independent cohort. A group of highly shared sequence variants was considered likely to be a technical artifact of the sequencing pipeline. Over 15 rarely observed V segments, including chromosome 9 orphons, were excluded from the earlier analysis of several hundred of the donors because counts were too low. Sequencing depth was assumed to be roughly uniform across donors in the presence/absence analyses, though that assumption may not hold. Immune exposure information for the cohort was limited to CMV serostatus.

The library was generated by the immunoSEQ multiplex PCR assay. A mixture of 60 forward primers for TCR Vbeta segments and 13 reverse primers for TCR Jbeta segments was used in the multiplex PCR. The CDR3 region of rearranged TCR beta genes was amplified from genomic DNA with a multiplex PCR assay. Amplified TCR beta libraries were sequenced as 87-base-pair reads on the Illumina HiSeq System. The original methods were these. Across the 700 or so repertoires, a later analysis counted 60 million to 90 million unique TCR beta chains, 9.5 million to 13 million of which were shared by at least two donors. Raw reads were error-corrected and collapsed into unique sequences with a nearest-neighbor algorithm that merged closely related sequences to remove PCR and sequencing errors. V, D and J gene segments were assigned by aligning CDR3 sequences to IMGT reference sequences. For a sequence to be retained, a match of at least six nucleotides was required to both a V gene segment and a J gene segment. A rearrangement counted as productive if the CDR3 had no stop codons and remained in frame with V and J, and every other rearrangement counted as non-productive. CDR3 was defined by IMGT convention, running from the second conserved V-encoded cysteine to the conserved J-encoded phenylalanine. The earlier analysis of a few hundred of the donors excluded any sequence lacking an unambiguous match to a single V gene segment. In an earlier analysis of roughly 600 of the donors, a V segment was called functional when productive rearrangements were above 56.7%, and segregating when the standard deviation between donors exceeded 5%. A statistical classification framework was developed to diagnose cytomegalovirus status using the catalog of TCR beta chain sequences. A later analysis assigned V and J genes by comparing TCR nucleotide sequences with IMGT/GENE-DB human TR gene sequences. Using the TCRdist pipeline, a later analysis assigned CDR3 sequences along with most-parsimonious VDJ recombination scenarios. In a later analysis, each TCR beta chain was defined by its CDR3 amino acid sequence together with its V-gene family, and reads without a unique V-gene family were excluded. As a way to deal with suspected cross-contamination and a sequencing artifact, a later analysis dropped 450 to 600 nucleotide sequences that were highly shared and had low generation probability. For each public chain, a later analysis derived a clonal expansion index from normalized ranks of inferred template counts within each repertoire. Generation probabilities in a later analysis came from a VDJ recombination model fitted to out-of-frame rearrangements, and those results were checked against IGoR. In a later analysis, TCR-TCR, TCR-HLA and TCR-CMV co-occurrence was scored with hypergeometric tests, and a repertoire-size bias correction was applied to TCR pairs. A later analysis estimated false discovery rates by permuting HLA or CMV assignments 20 times. In a later analysis, co-occurring TCRs were grouped with DBSCAN, and TCRdist sequence similarity was added when clustering was performed within HLA-allele-positive subsets. Repertoires with fewer than 30,000 or more than 120,000 public chains were left out of co-occurrence clustering, as were five repertoires with anomalous nucleotide sharing. TCRdb obtained this table from immuneACCESS and retained in-frame rearrangements with V and J assigned. These tables miss some clones; where compared with another copy, unresolved V genes account for less than half of the shortfall, and the remainder is unexplained. For V, J and clone size, that table is used; D and trimming come from the DNA. Counted in this sample were about 110,000 clones; 60% to 70% of them appeared once. 3.8% of the sample is taken by the ten largest.

The cohort comprised hundreds of healthy bone marrow donors. At the time of sampling, every cohort member was nominally healthy, though immune exposures that went unrecorded were likely present. The donor tested CMV seropositive, placing the donor among the roughly 300 seropositive members of the cohort. A peripheral blood sample was collected from each donor, and TCR beta sequencing was performed on peripheral blood mononuclear cells. The Qiagen DNeasy Blood Extraction Kit was used to extract genomic DNA from the blood cell samples. The rearrangement joined TRBV27 to TRBJ2-7; no D gene can be assigned with confidence. This TCR was sampled from a man aged 25-40 years in good health and CMV-seropositive. The sequenced sample was PBMCs. The CDR3 in this case is CASSLFRTPTYEQYF. The nucleotide sequence is TGTGCCAGCAGTTTATTTCGAACTCCTACCTACGAGCAGTACTTC.